This T cell receptor beta chain was identified during a study of spatial heterogeneity in lung cancer. The overall study: Blood collection for some samples took place at disease recurrence, which first occurred after a median of approximately a year. Detected sequences consistently included more beta-chain ones than alpha-chain ones. General study findings and limits: Blood contained ubiquitous expanded tumor TCRs more at resection than at follow-up.

Germline V gene sequence: CDR1 MGHRA, CDR2 YSYEKL. This CDR3 comprises 15 residues. The ends lost 3 bases at V and 1 base at J; junction bases unmatched: 5. All TCR cDNA molecules were individually tagged with a unique molecular identifier. TCRdb re-analysed the 5' RACE reads in MiXCR, keeping a single row per CDR3 protein. This sample yields 8,800 or so distinct CDR3 sequences, of which roughly 4% are seen a single time; roughly 20% belongs to the top ten. This clonotype was seen ten or more times. Its specificity is unknown. This beta chain represents an off-target read in a library built for alpha chains; its size is of limited meaning. Time point described: blood taken at disease recurrence. Sequencing was performed on whole RNA extracted from tumor and nontumor lung tissue, or from frozen PBMC, and the material was left unsorted.

The receptor was derived from a female donor with early-stage non-small cell lung cancer. The chain couples TRBV4-1 to TRBJ1-2, with TRBD1 identical over 7 bases. The specimen was PBMCs, collected at recurrence. The CDR3 DNA follows: TGCGCCAGCAGCCAGGAGACAGGGCTTAACTATGGCTACACCTTC. Protein product: CASSQETGLNYGYTF.